Listed below are T cell receptor beta chains from one sample, sequenced in a study of regulatory T cells in long-lasting Graves disease. Each CDR3 protein is one row after TCRdb ran MiXCR on the multiplex PCR reads. Here the sample spans fewer than 550,000 distinct CDR3 sequences, around 15% being singletons. The data also belong to a second study, concerning T cells in Graves' hyperthyroidism and ophthalmopathy.

The specimen comprised peripheral blood mononuclear cells (PBMCs), sampled at new diagnosis, from a patient treated with antithyroid drugs. These receptors came from a woman aged 40-65 years with Graves disease. Both conserved end residues are part of each CDR3. Fields, in order: V gene, D gene, J gene, clone size, CDR3 protein, CDR3 DNA. The D gene is left open where the match is weak. Size values are once, few and many counts, or a class for expanded clones, and some rows have none.

>TRBV2|-|TRBJ2-7|many
CASSETAQSYEQYF
TGTGCCAGCAGTGAGACAGCTCAGTCCTACGAGCAGTACTTC
>TRBV20-1|-|TRBJ2-5|few
CSARSGGGGQIQETQYF
TGCAGTGCTAGAAGTGGAGGGGGTGGACAGATCCAAGAGACCCAGTACTTC
>TRBV24-1|-|TRBJ2-1|many
CATSDPDLREQFF
TGTGCCACCAGTGACCCGGACCTCAGGGAGCAGTTCTTC
>TRBV2|TRBD2|TRBJ2-3|-
CASSDGGGGTDTQYF
TGTGCCAGCAGTGACGGGGGGGGGGGCACAGATACGCAGTATTTT
>TRBV7-9|-|TRBJ1-2|few
CASSLREQEPNYGYTF
TGTGCCAGCAGCTTAAGGGAACAGGAACCTAACTATGGCTACACCTTC
>TRBV4-2|-|TRBJ2-7|-
CASSQDTAGTYEQYF
TGTGCCAGCAGCCAAGATACGGCGGGAACCTACGAGCAGTACTTC
>TRBV27|-|TRBJ1-1|many
CARPGWLNTEAFF
TGTGCCAGACCCGGTTGGTTGAACACTGAAGCTTTCTTT
>TRBV10-3|TRBD1|TRBJ2-2|few
CAISGKGQGWTGELFF
TGTGCCATCAGCGGAAAGGGACAGGGTTGGACCGGGGAGCTGTTTTTT
>TRBV15|TRBD2|TRBJ2-1|few
CATSIETGGYNEQFF
TGTGCCACCAGCATAGAAACGGGGGGGTACAATGAGCAGTTCTTC
>TRBV4-1|-|TRBJ2-7|few
CASSQDFGGEQYF
TGCGCCAGCAGCCAAGATTTCGGCGGGGAGCAGTACTTC
>TRBV10-2|TRBD2|TRBJ2-1|many
CASSDSGVSYNEQFF
TGCGCCAGCAGTGATAGCGGGGTCTCCTACAATGAGCAGTTCTTC
>TRBV4-1|-|TRBJ2-3|-
CASSQGGATDTQYF
TGCGCCAGCAGCCAAGGGGGGGCCACAGATACGCAGTATTTT
>TRBV12-3/TRBV12-4|-|TRBJ1-2|many
CASSRGNPSGYTF
TGTGCCAGCAGTCGGGGGAATCCCTCTGGCTACACCTTC
>TRBV12-3/TRBV12-4|-|TRBJ1-2|-
CASRRGGLYGYTF
TGTGCCAGCAGAAGGGGAGGGCTCTATGGCTACACCTTC
>TRBV6-1|-|TRBJ2-7|many
CASIKEWGSYEKQYF
TGTGCCAGCATCAAGGAGTGGGGGTCCTACGAAAAGCAGTACTTC
>TRBV11-2|-|TRBJ2-3|many
CASSLSPLYTDTQYF
TGTGCCAGCAGCTTATCACCCCTTTACACAGATACGCAGTATTTT
>TRBV6-1|-|TRBJ1-5|-
CASSEAGVSNQPQHF
TGTGCCAGCAGTGAAGCGGGGGTTAGCAATCAGCCCCAGCATTTT
>TRBV19|TRBD1|TRBJ2-3|-
CASRHRDRESDTQYF
TGTGCCAGTAGACACCGGGACAGGGAGTCAGATACGCAGTATTTT
>TRBV11-1|-|TRBJ2-2|-
CASSLVIGTGELFF
TGTGCCAGCAGCTTAGTTATAGGGACCGGGGAGCTGTTTTTT
>TRBV3-1|-|TRBJ2-5|many
CASSQDRPGIPGETQYF
TGTGCCAGCAGCCAAGATCGGCCTGGGATACCGGGGGAGACCCAGTACTTC
>TRBV11-2|-|TRBJ2-3|many
CASSLESTDTQYF
TGTGCCAGCAGCTTAGAAAGCACAGATACGCAGTATTTT
>TRBV28|TRBD2|TRBJ2-7|many
CASSPSGTSYEQYF
TGTGCCAGCAGTCCCTCCGGGACTAGCTACGAGCAGTACTTC
>TRBV6-5|-|TRBJ1-1|many
CASSYDRNTEAFF
TGTGCCAGCAGTTACGACAGGAACACTGAAGCTTTCTTT
>TRBV7-9|-|TRBJ1-2|many
CASGSLSRYGYTF
TGTGCCAGCGGCTCCCTCAGCAGATATGGCTACACCTTC
>TRBV2|-|TRBJ1-5|many
CASSEGGWGSQPQHF
TGTGCCAGCAGTGAAGGGGGATGGGGGTCTCAGCCCCAGCATTTT
>TRBV20-1|TRBD1|TRBJ1-1|many
CSAYRGGTTEAFF
TGCAGTGCGTACAGGGGGGGGACGACTGAAGCTTTCTTT
>TRBV5-1|-|TRBJ2-1|many
CASSLDRPIRIF
TGCGCCAGCAGCTTGGATAGACCGATTCGGATCTTC
>TRBV6-1|-|TRBJ2-5|many
CASNHRDFRRETQYF
TGTGCCAGCAACCACCGGGACTTCCGAAGAGAGACCCAGTACTTC
>TRBV29-1|-|TRBJ1-1|-
CSVSTGNTEAFF
TGCAGCGTTTCGACAGGGAACACTGAAGCTTTCTTT
>TRBV29-1|-|TRBJ2-5|many
CSAAHRGEETQYF
TGCAGCGCAGCTCACAGAGGGGAAGAGACCCAGTACTTC
>TRBV30|-|TRBJ1-1|few
CAWSVGGGTEAFF
TGTGCCTGGAGTGTCGGGGGAGGGACTGAAGCTTTCTTT
>TRBV7-9|-|TRBJ2-7|-
CASSLLGSRYEQYF
TGTGCCAGCAGCTTATTAGGCTCAAGATACGAGCAGTACTTC
>TRBV10-3|TRBD1|TRBJ1-3|few
CAISEGQVGDTIYF
TGTGCCATCAGTGAGGGACAGGTCGGGGACACTATATATTTT
>TRBV19|TRBD1|TRBJ1-2|few
CASRDRFYGYTF
TGTGCCAGCAGGGACAGGTTCTATGGCTACACCTTC
>TRBV15|-|TRBJ1-2|-
CATSRDLGQGYTF
TGTGCCACCAGCAGAGATCTAGGGCAGGGCTACACCTTC
>TRBV20-1|-|TRBJ1-5|many
CSASTENQPQHF
TGCAGTGCTAGCACCGAAAATCAGCCCCAGCATTTT
>TRBV20-1|-|TRBJ1-2|few
CSARDHSNYGYTF
TGCAGTGCTAGAGATCATTCGAACTATGGCTACACCTTC
>TRBV28|TRBD1|TRBJ1-1|-
CASNRGQNTEAFF
TGTGCCAGCAACAGGGGCCAGAACACTGAAGCTTTCTTT
>TRBV13|-|TRBJ1-1|many
CASSPGGEGSLEAFF
TGTGCCAGCAGCCCAGGAGGTGAGGGCTCCCTTGAAGCTTTCTTT
>TRBV4-1|TRBD1|TRBJ1-6|-
CASSPIDRGYNSPLHF
TGCGCCAGCAGCCCGATAGACAGGGGCTATAATTCACCCCTCCACTTT
>TRBV6-5|-|TRBJ1-5|many
CASSYFQDGGQPQHF
TGTGCCAGCAGTTACTTCCAGGACGGGGGTCAGCCCCAGCATTTT
>TRBV5-1|-|TRBJ2-7|-
CASKFAEAYEQYF
TGCGCCAGCAAGTTTGCGGAGGCCTACGAGCAGTACTTC
>TRBV12-3/TRBV12-4|TRBD1|TRBJ1-5|many
CASRETNGTVRSNQPQHF
TGTGCCAGCAGAGAGACGAACGGGACAGTTAGAAGCAATCAGCCCCAGCATTTT
>TRBV7-8|-|TRBJ1-2|-
CASSLGWGTGYTF
TGTGCCAGCAGCTTAGGATGGGGGACTGGCTACACCTTC
>TRBV7-3|-|TRBJ1-1|many
CASSPQGTAEAFF
TGTGCCAGCAGCCCGCAGGGTACGGCTGAAGCTTTCTTT
>TRBV7-6|-|TRBJ2-4|few
CASSSRGGSLDIQYF
TGTGCCAGCAGCTCGAGGGGGGGGTCTCTTGACATTCAGTACTTC
>TRBV2|-|TRBJ1-2|-
CASSPLGRLGYTF
TGTGCCAGCAGCCCCCTAGGTCGGCTTGGCTACACCTTC
>TRBV11-2|-|TRBJ2-3|many
CASSLDPGDTQYF
TGTGCCAGCAGCTTAGACCCTGGTGATACGCAGTATTTT
>TRBV24-1|TRBD1|TRBJ2-1|-
CATSEAGTGKNEQFF
TGTGCCACCAGTGAAGCCGGGACAGGGAAAAATGAGCAGTTCTTC
>TRBV19|TRBD1|TRBJ1-2|-
CASARDRGYGYTF
TGTGCCAGTGCCCGGGACAGGGGCTATGGCTACACCTTC
>TRBV11-3|-|TRBJ1-1|many
CASSFQPNTEAFF
TGTGCCAGCAGCTTTCAGCCGAACACTGAAGCTTTCTTT
>TRBV7-2|TRBD2|TRBJ2-1|-
CASSPLAGGFPSSYNEQFF
TGTGCCAGCAGCCCTCTAGCGGGGGGATTCCCGAGCTCCTACAATGAGCAGTTCTTC
>TRBV7-9|-|TRBJ1-1|many
CASVRSGVDTEAFF
TGTGCCAGCGTCCGCAGCGGGGTTGATACTGAAGCTTTCTTT
>TRBV7-9|TRBD1|TRBJ2-3|few
CASSPPDREKTDTQYF
TGTGCCAGCAGCCCCCCTGACAGGGAGAAGACAGATACGCAGTATTTT
>TRBV4-1|TRBD1|TRBJ2-7|-
CASSQESSDRGLYEQYF
TGCGCCAGCAGCCAAGAGTCATCGGACAGGGGGCTTTACGAGCAGTACTTC
>TRBV7-2|-|TRBJ2-4|-
CASSSRAGGDIQYF
TGTGCCAGCAGCTCACGGGCCGGCGGGGACATTCAGTACTTC
>TRBV15|TRBD1|TRBJ1-5|-
CATSSRTGGFEPQHF
TGTGCCACCAGCAGTAGGACAGGGGGCTTCGAGCCCCAGCATTTT
>TRBV20-1|-|TRBJ2-5|many
CSARDQNSVKCF
TGCAGTGCTAGAGATCAAAACTCCGTCAAGTGCTTC